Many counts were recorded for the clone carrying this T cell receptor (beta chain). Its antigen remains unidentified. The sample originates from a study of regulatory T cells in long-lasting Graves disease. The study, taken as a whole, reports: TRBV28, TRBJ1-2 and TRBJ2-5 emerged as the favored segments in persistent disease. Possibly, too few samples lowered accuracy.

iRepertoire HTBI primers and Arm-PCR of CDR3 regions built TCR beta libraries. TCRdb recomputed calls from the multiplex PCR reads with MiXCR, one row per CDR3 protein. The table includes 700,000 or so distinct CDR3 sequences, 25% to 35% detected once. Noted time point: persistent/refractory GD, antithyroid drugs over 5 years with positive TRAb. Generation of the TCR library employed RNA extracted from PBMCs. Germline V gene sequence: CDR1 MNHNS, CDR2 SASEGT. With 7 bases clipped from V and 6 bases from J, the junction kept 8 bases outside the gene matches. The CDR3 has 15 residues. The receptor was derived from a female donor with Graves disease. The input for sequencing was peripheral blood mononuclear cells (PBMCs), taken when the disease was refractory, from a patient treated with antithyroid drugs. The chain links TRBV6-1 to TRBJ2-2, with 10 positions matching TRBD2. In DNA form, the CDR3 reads TGTGCCAGCATTCCGAGCGGGAGGGCCTCCGGGGAGCTGTTTTTT. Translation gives CASIPSGRASGELFF.